The clone carrying this T cell receptor (beta chain) was seen more than once but under ten times. The antigen remains unidentified. The CDR3 contains 16 residues. V gave up 7 bases and J gave up 0 bases, with 19 bases separating them. CDR1 and CDR2 (germline): SGHTA, FQGNSA. Patients with chemo-refractory metastatic non-small-cell lung cancer received focal radiation plus CTLA-4 blockade with ipilimumab. This entry is derived from a study of radiotherapy plus CTLA-4 blockade in lung cancer. Study information: Objective response was observed in around a sixth of patients, and disease control in roughly 31%.

General study points: Clones derived from tumor TCRs expanded in blood after radiotherapy plus ipilimumab. Response was reportedly best predicted by early blood T cell clone dynamics, with interferon-beta.

Assay: immunoSEQ multiplex PCR; the TCRdb copy retains only in-frame clones and omits some. The sample holds around 100,000 clones, roughly 77% seen once. The sample was peripheral blood, taken from a patient treated with radiotherapy plus ipilimumab. This receptor was taken from a human donor with non-small cell lung cancer that progressed on radiotherapy plus ipilimumab. Some clones in this sample may be carry-over from other donors' samples. The rearrangement joins TRBV7-2 to TRBJ2-7; the D is unclear. The CDR3 spells CASTPPGVFSSYEQYF. The CDR3 DNA reads TGTGCCAGCACCCCCCCTGGGGTCTTTAGCTCCTACGAGCAGTACTTC.